A selection of T cell receptor beta chains follows, all from one sample in a study of tumor and adjacent non-tumor tissue in lung cancer. A single record per CDR3 protein comes from TCRdb applying MiXCR to the multiplex PCR reads. This repertoire shows approximately 77,000 distinct CDR3 sequences, 80% to 90% found once; its top ten account for about half. Sequencing was carried out using distant non-tumor lung tissue. Source of these receptors: a man in his sixties with non-small cell lung cancer. Each CDR3 is given with its conserved first and last residue. D genes are given only for firm matches. The size of a clone is reported for some rows only, either as once, few or many, or as a class for expanded clones.

J,length,D,size,V,DNA,CDR3
TRBJ2-3,16,TRBD2,.,TRBV20-1,TGCAGTGCTGGAGGCCTAGCGGGAGTCTGGACAGATACGCAGTATTTT,CSAGGLAGVWTDTQYF
TRBJ1-1,13,.,once,TRBV6-6,TGTGCCAACAGTATCAGACGGGAGGGGAAAGCTTTCTTT,CANSIRREGKAFF
TRBJ1-3,13,.,.,TRBV5-1,TGCGCCAGCAGCCCAGACACTGGAAACACCATATATTTT,CASSPDTGNTIYF
TRBJ2-1,12,.,.,TRBV6-5,TGTGCCAACAGTCGGACGTACAATGAGCAGTTCTTC,CANSRTYNEQFF
TRBJ1-5,15,TRBD1,.,TRBV20-1,TGCAGTGCTAGAGAATACAGGGGGCCGGGTCAGCCCCAGCATTTT,CSAREYRGPGQPQHF
TRBJ1-1,15,TRBD1,.,TRBV11-3,TGTGCCAGTAGCTTATCAGTGCAGGGGGCCTATGGAGCTTTCTTT,CASSLSVQGAYGAFF
TRBJ2-1,13,.,.,TRBV7-2,TGTGCCAGCAGGACTCCGGGAGTGGTTGAGCAGTTCTTC,CASRTPGVVEQFF
TRBJ2-3,15,.,.,TRBV6-5,TGTGCCAGCATTTCCTCTGAGGCTGTCACAGATACGCAGTATTTT,CASISSEAVTDTQYF
TRBJ1-5,15,.,.,TRBV12-3/TRBV12-4,TGCGCCAGCAGACTTGTGGTGGTATCAAATCAGCCCCAGCATTTT,CASRLVVVSNQPQHF
TRBJ2-5,16,TRBD2,.,TRBV29-1,TGCAGCGTTGAAGCGACTAGCGGGCACATCCAAGACACCCAGTACTTC,CSVEATSGHIQDTQYF
TRBJ1-1,17,.,.,TRBV12-3/TRBV12-4,TGTGTCAGCAGCATAACTAGGACAGAGGGCATGAACACTGAAGCTTTCTTT,CVSSITRTEGMNTEAFF
TRBJ1-5,15,.,.,TRBV6-5,TGTGCCAGCAATTACCTACTGGGAAGCAATCAGCCCCACCATTTT,CASNYLLGSNQPHHF
TRBJ2-6,19,.,.,TRBV11-2,TGTGCCAGCAGCTTAGTTCCAAACGACAGGCCCTCTAGGGCCAACGTCCTAACTTTC,CASSLVPNDRPSRANVLTF
TRBJ2-1,15,TRBD2,.,TRBV11-3,TGTGCCAGCAGTACTCTTGAGACTAGCGGTAATGAGCAGTTATTC,CASSTLETSGNEQLF
TRBJ2-2,14,.,.,TRBV29-1,TGCAGCGGCCAGGAAGCAGGAAACACTCAGGAGCTGTTTTTT,CSGQEAGNTQELFF
TRBJ1-6,15,.,.,TRBV11-2,TGTGTCAGCAGCTTAGGAGTGGACAATAATTCACCACTCCACTTT,CVSSLGVDNNSPLHF
TRBJ1-6,13,.,once,TRBV12-3/TRBV12-4,TGTGCCAGCAGTTTATCGTCAGCCAGAGCCCTCCACTTT,CASSLSSARALHF